These T cell receptor beta chains were read from a single sample in a study of blood T cell repertoires in COVID-19. Sequenced by immunoSEQ multiplex PCR; TCRdb stores in-frame clones only, minus some. Seen here are roughly 190,000 clones, almost 85% observed once, and the top ten hold 5.1%. Sequenced: peripheral blood. These receptor sequences come from a woman aged 70 to 79 with active or convalescent COVID-19. Both conserved end residues are part of each CDR3. The order of the fields is J gene, D gene, clone size, V gene, CDR3 protein, CDR3 DNA. The D gene is left open where the match is weak. Size is omitted from some rows. Given values are once, few, many or a class for expanded clones.

TRBJ2-6 - - TRBV4-1 CASSQDWSRASSGANVLTF TGCGCCAGCAGCCAAGATTGGAGCAGGGCCTCCTCTGGGGCCAACGTCCTGACTTTC
TRBJ2-1 TRBD2 - TRBV2 CASNDPGRGRGNEQFF TGTGCCAGCAACGATCCCGGGCGCGGGAGGGGGAATGAGCAGTTCTTC
TRBJ1-1 TRBD1 - TRBV9 CASSVDGTGWGAFF TGTGCCAGCAGCGTAGATGGGACAGGGTGGGGGGCTTTCTTT
TRBJ1-4 - once TRBV5-1 CASSLPEGGVEKLFF TGCGCCAGCAGCTTGCCCGAAGGGGGGGTGGAAAAACTGTTTTTT
TRBJ2-3 - - TRBV9 CASSVDQGRADTQYF TGTGCCAGCAGCGTAGATCAGGGGAGGGCAGATACGCAGTATTTT
TRBJ2-3 - - TRBV7-3 CASSFGSLDTQYF TGTGCCAGCAGCTTTGGCTCCTTGGATACGCAGTATTTT
TRBJ2-5 - - TRBV12-3/TRBV12-4 CASSLAAETQYF TGTGCCAGCAGTTTAGCGGCAGAGACCCAGTACTTC
TRBJ2-3 - - TRBV20-1 CSARRGDTQYF TGCAGTGCTAGGAGGGGGGATACGCAGTATTTT
TRBJ2-3 TRBD1 - TRBV5-1 CASSLRDRADTQYF TGCGCCAGCAGCTTGAGGGACAGGGCGGATACGCAGTATTTT
TRBJ2-1 TRBD1 - TRBV9 CASSQRTGRRNEQFF TGTGCCAGCAGCCAACGGACAGGGAGGAGAAATGAGCAGTTCTTC
TRBJ2-5 - once TRBV27 CASSRSLTGYLETQYF TGTGCCAGCAGTCGCTCGCTTACAGGGTATCTGGAGACCCAGTACTTC
TRBJ2-5 - - TRBV4-1 CASSQDLRGGWETQYF TGCGCCAGCAGCCAAGACTTGCGGGGAGGATGGGAGACCCAGTACTTC
TRBJ1-2 TRBD1 - TRBV27 CASSTLTRQGNSYGYTF TGTGCCAGCAGTACCCTAACGCGACAGGGTAATTCCTATGGCTACACCTTC
TRBJ2-3 TRBD1 - TRBV27 CASRRGREQYF TGTGCCAGCAGAAGGGGGCGAGAGCAGTATTTT
TRBJ2-1 TRBD1 - TRBV14 CASSHRQGSVPSSYNEQFF TGTGCCAGCAGCCACCGACAGGGTTCAGTTCCGAGCTCCTACAATGAGCAGTTCTTC
TRBJ1-2 - - TRBV7-6 CASSPSAVAYGYTF TGTGCCAGCAGCCCCTCCGCGGTTGCCTATGGCTACACCTTC
TRBJ2-1 - - TRBV11-2 CASSPTGTSYNEQFF TGTGCCAGCAGCCCCACAGGGACATCCTACAATGAGCAGTTCTTC
TRBJ2-1 TRBD2 - TRBV6-8 CASRGPGTISVNEQFF TGTGCCAGCAGAGGACCCGGGACTATATCGGTCAATGAGCAGTTCTTC
TRBJ2-1 - - TRBV19 CASHPQGPGRQFF TGTGCCAGTCACCCTCAGGGCCCCGGAAGGCAGTTCTTC
TRBJ2-2 - - TRBV5-1 CASTRRDDGELFF TGCGCCAGCACGCGGCGGGATGACGGGGAGCTGTTTTTT
TRBJ1-1 TRBD1 - TRBV18 CASSPDRVSTEAFF TGTGCCAGCTCACCGGACAGGGTGTCCACTGAAGCTTTCTTT
TRBJ2-3 - few TRBV9 CASSAGASEDTQYF TGTGCCAGCAGCGCGGGAGCCTCAGAAGATACGCAGTATTTT
TRBJ2-1 TRBD1 few TRBV15 CATSRPAGTGYNEQFF TGTGCCACCAGCCGCCCCGCCGGGACAGGGTACAATGAGCAGTTCTTC
TRBJ2-1 TRBD1 - TRBV11-3 CASSLRARDSFGGLDEQFF TGTGCCAGCAGCTTACGGGCACGGGACAGTTTTGGGGGTTTGGATGAGCAGTTCTTC
TRBJ1-3 TRBD1 few TRBV19 CASRGQFSGNTIYF TGTGCCAGTAGGGGACAGTTCTCTGGAAACACCATATATTTT
TRBJ2-3 - once TRBV6-5 CASGRDRVTQYF TGTGCCAGCGGGCGGGATCGAGTTACGCAGTATTTT
TRBJ2-7 - - TRBV6-5 CASSLHLTYEQYF TGTGCCAGCAGTTTACATCTTACCTACGAGCAGTACTTC
TRBJ1-5 - - TRBV10-2 CASSEPGTDQPQHF TGCGCCAGCAGTGAACCAGGTACTGATCAGCCCCAGCATTTT
TRBJ1-5 - - TRBV5-6 CASSFGGGRNQHF TGTGCCAGCAGCTTTGGCGGGGGACGGAACCAGCATTTT
TRBJ2-4 - once TRBV19 CASMISGLAKNIQYF TGTGCCAGTATGATAAGCGGTTTAGCCAAAAACATTCAGTACTTC
TRBJ1-6 - once TRBV2 CASRTENNSPLHF TGTGCCAGCAGGACAGAGAATAATTCACCCCTCCACTTT
TRBJ2-3 - - TRBV11-2 CASSLGQVSTDTQYF TGTGCCAGCAGCTTAGGGCAGGTGAGCACAGATACGCAGTATTTT
TRBJ1-1 - - TRBV6-2/TRBV6-3 CASSYQGLAEAFF TGTGCCAGCAGTTACCAGGGATTGGCTGAAGCTTTCTTT
TRBJ2-1 TRBD2 - TRBV30 CAWSAGTSTYNEQFF TGTGCCTGGAGTGCGGGGACTAGCACTTACAATGAGCAGTTCTTC
TRBJ1-6 TRBD1 - TRBV28 CASSLTGTGESPLHF TGTGCCAGCAGTTTAACTGGGACAGGGGAATCACCCCTCCACTTT
TRBJ2-7 - once TRBV12-3/TRBV12-4 CASSPRLVTEQYF TGTGCCAGCAGTCCTAGACTAGTTACTGAGCAGTACTTC
TRBJ1-5 - - TRBV6-5 CASSYWQGQPQHF TGTGCCAGCAGTTACTGGCAGGGTCAGCCCCAGCATTTT
TRBJ2-3 - - TRBV18 CASSPLAHPSTDTQYF TGTGCCAGCTCACCACTGGCCCACCCTAGCACAGATACGCAGTATTTT
TRBJ1-2 TRBD1 - TRBV6-5 CASGDRVYYGYTF TGTGCCAGTGGGGACAGGGTTTACTATGGCTACACCTTC
TRBJ1-4 - once TRBV28 CASSLLEKLFF TGTGCCAGCAGTTTACTAGAAAAACTGTTTTTT
TRBJ2-4 TRBD1 - TRBV11-2 CASSSLQGAKLAKNIQYF TGTGCCAGCAGCTCGTTACAGGGGGCCAAGTTAGCCAAAAACATTCAGTACTTC
TRBJ1-6 - few TRBV5-1 CASSAIQGNSPLHF TGCGCCAGCTCAGCGATACAGGGAAATTCACCCCTCCACTTT
TRBJ2-1 - - TRBV18 CASSPTESRNEQFF TGTGCCAGCTCACCGACGGAGTCGCGGAATGAGCAGTTCTTC
TRBJ1-2 TRBD1 - TRBV10-3 CAIRPGQGNYGYTF TGTGCCATACGACCGGGACAGGGGAACTATGGCTACACCTTC
TRBJ2-1 TRBD2 - TRBV3-1/TRBV3-2 CASSQVSPGLAGLISYNEQFF TGTGCCAGCAGCCAAGTATCTCCGGGACTAGCGGGACTGATCTCCTACAATGAGCAGTTCTTC